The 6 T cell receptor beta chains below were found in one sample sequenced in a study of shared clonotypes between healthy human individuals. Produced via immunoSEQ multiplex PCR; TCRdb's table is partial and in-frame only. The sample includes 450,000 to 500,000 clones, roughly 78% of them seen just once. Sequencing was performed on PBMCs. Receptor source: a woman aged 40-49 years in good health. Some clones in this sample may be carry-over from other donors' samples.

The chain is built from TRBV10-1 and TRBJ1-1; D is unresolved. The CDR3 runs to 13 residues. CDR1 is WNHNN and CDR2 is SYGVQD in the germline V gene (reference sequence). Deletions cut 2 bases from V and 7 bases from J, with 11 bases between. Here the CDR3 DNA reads TGCGCCAGCAGTGAGGGGGAACTGGATGAAGCTTTCTTT. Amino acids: CASSEGELDEAFF.

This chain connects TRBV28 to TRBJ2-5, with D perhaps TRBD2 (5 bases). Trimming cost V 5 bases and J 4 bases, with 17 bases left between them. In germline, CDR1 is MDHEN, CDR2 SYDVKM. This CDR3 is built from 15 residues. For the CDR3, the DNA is TGTGCCAGCAGTACCCCAGCGGAGCCCCGAGAGACCCAGTACTTC. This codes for CASSTPAEPRETQYF.

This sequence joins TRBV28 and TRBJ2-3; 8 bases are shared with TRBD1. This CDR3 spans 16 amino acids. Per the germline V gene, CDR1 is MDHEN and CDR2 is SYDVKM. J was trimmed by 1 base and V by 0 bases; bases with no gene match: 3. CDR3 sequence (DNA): TGTGCCAGCAGTTTATGGGGCAGGGGGCGCACAGATACGCAGTATTTT. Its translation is CASSLWGRGRTDTQYF.

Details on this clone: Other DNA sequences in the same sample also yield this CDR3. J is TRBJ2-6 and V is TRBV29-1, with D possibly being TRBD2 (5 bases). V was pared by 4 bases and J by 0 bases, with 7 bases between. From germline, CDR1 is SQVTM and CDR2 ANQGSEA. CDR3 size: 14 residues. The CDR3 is CSVAGISGANVLTF. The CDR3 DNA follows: TGCAGCGTTGCCGGGATCTCTGGGGCCAACGTCCTGACTTTC.

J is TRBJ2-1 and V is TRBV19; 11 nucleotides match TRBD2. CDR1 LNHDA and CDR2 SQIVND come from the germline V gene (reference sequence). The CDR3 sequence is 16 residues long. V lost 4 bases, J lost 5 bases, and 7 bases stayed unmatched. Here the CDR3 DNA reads TGTGCCAGTAGTAGGACTAGCGGGTCGAAAAACAATGAGCAGTTCTTC. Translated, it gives CASSRTSGSKNNEQFF.

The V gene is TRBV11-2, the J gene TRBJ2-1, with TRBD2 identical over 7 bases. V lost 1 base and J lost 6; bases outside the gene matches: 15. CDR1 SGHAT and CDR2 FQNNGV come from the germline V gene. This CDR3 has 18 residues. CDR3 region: CASSLGLVGGSQPNEQFF. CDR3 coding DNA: TGTGCCAGCAGCTTAGGCCTCGTCGGCGGGAGCCAACCCAATGAGCAGTTCTTC.